This TCR beta chain came from a study of T cells after posttransplantation cyclophosphamide. General study findings and limits: TRB clonality was highly associated with recipient CMV seropositivity and reactivation. Skin or GI-infiltrating T cells shared few TRB sequences with blood. Later post-transplant blood repertoires were often dominated by donor CD8+ memory clones.

The related graft donor's blood sample was taken on the day of bone marrow donation. Generated by immunoSEQ multiplex PCR, the TCRdb table keeps only in-frame clones and is missing some. This sample carries about 40,000 clones, none of them present only once. This clone was counted at least ten times. As yet, its antigen is unknown. Germline lookup yields CDR1 LNHDA and CDR2 SQIVND (reference sequence). The V and J ends lost 6 bases and 2 bases, in that order; junction bases with no gene match: 3. CDR3 length: 13 amino acids. The sequenced sample consisted of PBMCs. This clonotype was obtained from a man under 40 in good health and a related stem cell transplant donor. This chain uses TRBV19 with TRBJ1-2, with 7 bases lining up with TRBD1. In nucleotides, the CDR3 is TGTGCCAGTAGATCGGACAGGAACTATGGCTACACCTTC. It encodes CASRSDRNYGYTF. Full variable domain (rest looked up from reference TRBV19 and TRBJ1-2): DGGITQSPKYLFRKEGQNVTLSCEQNLNHDAMYWYRQDPGQGLRLIYYSQIVNDFQKGDIAEGYSVSREKKESFPLTVTSAQKNPTAFYLCASRSDRNYGYTFGSGTRLTVV.